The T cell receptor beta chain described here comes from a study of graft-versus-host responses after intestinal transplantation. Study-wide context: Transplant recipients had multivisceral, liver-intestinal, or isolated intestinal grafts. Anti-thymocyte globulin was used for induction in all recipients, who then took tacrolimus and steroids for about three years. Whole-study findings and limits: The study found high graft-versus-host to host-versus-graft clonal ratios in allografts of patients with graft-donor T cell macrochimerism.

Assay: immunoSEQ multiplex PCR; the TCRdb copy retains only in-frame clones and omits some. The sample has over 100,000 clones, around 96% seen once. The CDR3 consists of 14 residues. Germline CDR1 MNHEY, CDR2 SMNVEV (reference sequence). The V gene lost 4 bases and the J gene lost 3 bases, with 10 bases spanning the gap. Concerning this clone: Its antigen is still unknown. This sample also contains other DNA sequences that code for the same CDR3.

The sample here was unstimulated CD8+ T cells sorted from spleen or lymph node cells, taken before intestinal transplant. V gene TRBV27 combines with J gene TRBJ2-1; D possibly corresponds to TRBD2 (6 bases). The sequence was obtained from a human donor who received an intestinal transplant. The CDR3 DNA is TGTGCCAGCAGTTCCGGGGGTGTCTACAATGAGCAGTTCTTC. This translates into CASSSGGVYNEQFF.